The 13 T cell receptor beta chains presented below share a single source sample, sequenced in a study of OX40 agonist ivuxolimab in advanced cancers. Profiling relied on immunoSEQ multiplex PCR, and the TCRdb table lists in-frame clones only, not all of them. In the table there are 95,000 or so clones, approximately 85% of which are singletons. The sequences come from CD4+ or CD8+ T cells sorted from blood, collected in a trial of the OX40 agonist ivuxolimab. These receptors were collected from an adult with an advanced solid tumor such as melanoma, head and neck, liver or kidney cancer.

V usage is TRBV6-5 and J usage is TRBJ1-1; D gene uncertain. Germline CDR1 reads MNHEY; CDR2 reads SVGAGI. This CDR3 comprises 13 residues. The V and J ends lost 0 bases and 7 bases respectively, with 9 bases between them. CDR3 loop: CASSYSPPFEAFF. CDR3 DNA: TGTGCCAGCAGTTACTCGCCACCGTTTGAAGCTTTCTTT.

The chain joins TRBV7-2 to TRBJ2-2, with 8 bases lining up with TRBD2. Germline V gene lookup returns CDR1 SGHTA and CDR2 FQGNSA. V was pared by 5 bases and J by 4 bases, with 12 bases of the junction left unmatched. The CDR3 is 17 amino acids. The CDR3 reads CASSRQSGSPATGELFF. Written as DNA, the CDR3 is TGTGCCAGCAGCCGGCAGAGCGGGAGTCCCGCCACCGGGGAGCTGTTTTTT. The full variable domain, completed using reference TRBV7-2 and TRBJ2-2, is GAGVSQSPSNKVTEKGKDVELRCDPISGHTALYWYRQSLGQGLEFLIYFQGNSAPDKSGLPSDRFSAERTGGSVSTLTIQRTQQEDSAVYLCASSRQSGSPATGELFFGEGSRLTVL.

The gene calls are TRBV27 and TRBJ2-5, with D uncertain. Looked up from germline, CDR1 is MNHEY and CDR2 is SMNVEV (reference sequence). V lost 4 bases, J lost 0 bases, and 6 bases lay in between. This CDR3 region has 13 residues. The CDR3 sequence is CASSYNHQETQYF. CDR3 coding DNA: TGTGCCAGCAGTTACAACCACCAAGAGACCCAGTACTTC.

The chain employs TRBV5-1 and TRBJ1-1, with a possible D match to TRBD1 (6 bases). CDR1 is SGHRS and CDR2 is YFSETQ in the germline V gene. This CDR3 is 13 amino acids long. V shed 4 bases and J shed 8 bases, with 15 bases lying between them. The CDR3 bases are TGCGCCAGCAGCAAGAACAGGGAGGCCGAAGCTTTCTTT. As protein: CASSKNREAEAFF.

The V and J genes are TRBV11-1 and TRBJ2-1; D not certain. CDR1 is SGHAT and CDR2 is FQDESV in the germline V gene (reference sequence). CDR3 length: 14 amino acids. V lost 5 bases to trimming and J lost 0 bases, with 8 bases between them. CDR3 residues: CASSLSGSYNEQFF. In DNA, the CDR3 is TGTGCCAGCAGCCTCTCGGGCTCCTACAATGAGCAGTTCTTC.

CDR3 in DNA: TGTGCCAGCAGCTTTGGGCCGGGACAGTACTACGAGCAGTACTTC. Translation: CASSFGPGQYYEQYF. The chain joins TRBV5-6 to TRBJ2-7; 7 nucleotides align to TRBD1. The CDR3 runs to 15 residues. Germline-derived CDR1 and CDR2 are SGHDT and YYEEEE. Unmatched junction bases numbered 8, after V lost 2 bases and J lost 3 bases.

This rearrangement joins TRBV19 to TRBJ2-5; D remains unclear. The CDR3 spans 11 residues. In germline, CDR1 is LNHDA, CDR2 SQIVND (reference sequence). Trimming took 5 bases from V and 5 from J, leaving 6 bases between them. The DNA of the CDR3 is TGTGCCAGTAGTTCCGAGGAGACCCAGTACTTC. It codes for CASSSEETQYF.

This sequence joins TRBV30 and TRBJ2-5; D not resolved. Between the trimmed V and J ends, which lost 0 bases and 2 bases, there was a span of 7 bases. CDR1 and CDR2 from the germline V gene are GTSNPN and SVGIG (reference sequence). The CDR3 loop spans 13 amino acids. The DNA of the CDR3 is TGTGCCTGGAGTGTACCGATACAAGAGACCCAGTACTTC. Translating gives CAWSVPIQETQYF.

The genes are TRBV5-6 and TRBJ2-2; 9 bases agree with TRBD1. Germline CDR1 and CDR2: SGHDT and YYEEEE. V dropped 0 bases and J dropped 1; count of bases not matched to a gene: 4. The CDR3 is 17 residues long. The CDR3 DNA follows: TGTGCCAGCAGCTTGGCCACGGGACAGGGGAACACCGGGGAGCTGTTTTTT. It encodes CASSLATGQGNTGELFF.

The V call is TRBV2, the J call TRBJ1-1, with D maybe TRBD1 (5 bases). Germline assignment: CDR1 SNHLY and CDR2 FYNNEI. The V gene lost 7 bases and the J gene lost 2 bases, with 11 bases spanning the gap. This CDR3 comprises 13 residues. The CDR3 loop is CASKIDSNTEAFF. The CDR3 region has the DNA TGTGCCAGCAAAATCGACAGCAACACTGAAGCTTTCTTT.

The rearrangement joins TRBV4-1 to TRBJ1-1; weak D call: TRBD1 (6 bases). CDR3 size: 17 residues. With 1 base removed from V and 1 base from J, the gap between germline ends came to 16 bases. Looked up from germline, CDR1 is MGHRA and CDR2 is YSYEKL. CDR3 nucleotide sequence: TGCGCCAGCAGCCAAGTCCGGGCAGGGGTCTCGAACACTGAAGCTTTCTTT. Protein: CASSQVRAGVSNTEAFF.

This chain connects TRBV7-2 to TRBJ2-7, with D possibly TRBD1 on 5 matching bases. Germline V gene lookup returns CDR1 SGHTA and CDR2 FQGNSA. The CDR3 has 15 residues. The V gene lost 1 base and the J gene lost 4 bases, with 14 bases spanning the gap. CDR3 coding DNA: TGTGCCAGCAGCTTAGACTACGCTGACAGATACGAGCAGTACTTC. Its protein product is CASSLDYADRYEQYF.

The rearrangement joins TRBV28 to TRBJ2-6; tentative D call: TRBD2 (6 bases). The CDR3 loop spans 17 amino acids. Germline values: CDR1 MDHEN, CDR2 SYDVKM. V lost 6 bases and J 0 bases, leaving 15 bases between the germline ends. The CDR3 nucleotides are TGTGCCAGCAGACTGGGAGGATCTGACTCTGGGGCCAACGTCCTGACTTTC. Translating it yields CASRLGGSDSGANVLTF.